The clone carrying this T cell receptor beta chain occurred a few times. Its cognate antigen is unknown. These data come from a study of human T cells and chemical hapten exposure. Study-wide results and caveats: While controls formed fewer of them, expanded TCRs formed significantly more large CDR3 similarity clusters.

Sample time point: patch test 1, 2 weeks after DPC sensitization. The sample's treatment: therapeutic diphenylcyclopropenone sensitization with weekly scalp DPC. TCRdb redid the calling of the RACE reads with MiXCR, one entry per CDR3 protein. The profile shows 150,000 to 200,000 distinct CDR3 sequences, approximately 14% of them singletons. Germline CDR1 reads SGHRS; CDR2 reads YFSETQ. Trimming pared 2 bases from V and 2 bases from J, leaving 20 bases between. The CDR3 runs to 18 residues. This specimen was whole blood, taken in connection with sensitization to the hapten diphenylcyclopropenone (DPC). The gene calls are TRBV5-1 and TRBJ2-1; D is tentatively TRBD1 or TRBD2 (5 bases each). This clonotype originated in a woman aged 25 to 39 with alopecia areata. Some clones in this sample may be carry-over from other donors' samples. CDR3 bases: TGCGCCAGCAGCTTCTACGCTACTCACAGGACTGCCTACAATGAGCAGTTCTTC. Translating it yields CASSFYATHRTAYNEQFF.